Listed here are 28 T cell receptor beta chains from one sample, sequenced in a study of blood T cell repertoires in COVID-19. The protocol was immunoSEQ multiplex PCR, while the TCRdb copy is restricted to in-frame clones and leaves out a portion. The sample yields roughly 450,000 clones, roughly 88% seen once. The sequencing input was PBMCs or T cells enriched from blood (not recorded which). The origin of the receptors is a man aged 18 to 30 who had recovered from COVID-19.

This sequence joins TRBV5-6 and TRBJ1-1; 10 bases agree with TRBD1. V lost 6 bases to trimming and J lost 6 bases; unmatched junction nucleotides: 8. The germline V gene encodes CDR1 SGHDT and CDR2 YYEEEE. The CDR3 runs 14 residues. CDR3 coding DNA: TGTGCCAGCACCCCCGACAGGGGGCGGGCTGAAGCTTTCTTT. Translated, it gives CASTPDRGRAEAFF.

V is TRBV7-9 and J is TRBJ1-1; possible D gene TRBD1, 6 bases. The CDR3 consists of 14 residues. The V gene's germline CDR1 is SEHNR and CDR2 FQNEAQ (reference sequence). With 8 bases removed from V and 6 bases from J, the gap between germline ends came to 19 bases. The CDR3 bases are TGTGCCAGCGCACGAGAAGGGGGAAGGCCTGAAGCTTTCTTT. This gives the protein CASAREGGRPEAFF.

The CDR3 nucleotides are TGTGCCAGCAGCGTCCAAATTAGCGAGACCCAGTACTTC. Its translation: CASSVQISETQYF. The V call is TRBV9, the J call TRBJ2-5; unclear D gene. Germline V lookup: CDR1 SGDLS, CDR2 YYNGEE. The CDR3 spans 13 residues. Trimming removed 2 bases from V and 5 bases from J, with 10 bases in between.

V gene TRBV6-4 combines with J gene TRBJ1-6; D might be TRBD1 (5 bases). The V and J ends lost 3 bases and 7 bases respectively, with 7 bases between them. Germline V gives CDR1 MRHNA, CDR2 SNTAGT. CDR3 length: 13 amino acids. In DNA, the CDR3 is TGTGCCAGCAGTGAGGACAAGAATTCACCCCTCCACTTT. It specifies CASSEDKNSPLHF.

The chain links TRBV7-9 to TRBJ1-5; D call uncertain. The CDR3 totals 13 residues. V lost 4 bases, J lost 5 bases, and 9 bases lay in between. Germline loops: CDR1 SEHNR, CDR2 FQNEAQ (reference sequence). CDR3 sequence reads: CASSSLDYQPQHF. The CDR3 DNA reads TGTGCCAGCAGCTCCTTGGACTATCAGCCCCAGCATTTT. Together with reference TRBV7-9 and TRBJ1-5, the CDR3 gives the full variable domain: DTGVSQNPRHKITKRGQNVTFRCDPISEHNRLYWYRQTLGQGPEFLTYFQNEAQLEKSRLLSDRFSAERPKGSFSTLEIQRTEQGDSAMYLCASSSLDYQPQHFGDGTRLSIL.

V usage is TRBV2 and J usage is TRBJ1-2; 9 positions agree with TRBD1. This CDR3 spans 14 amino acids. The germline V gene encodes CDR1 SNHLY and CDR2 FYNNEI. With 5 bases clipped from V and 4 bases from J, the junction kept 5 bases outside the gene matches. The CDR3 DNA reads TGTGCCAGCAGTCCTCCGACAGGGGGCTATGGCTACACCTTC. The encoded protein is CASSPPTGGYGYTF.

The rearrangement joins TRBV19 to TRBJ1-1, with D perhaps matching TRBD1 (6 bases). This CDR3 region has 12 residues. V was cut by 7 bases and J by 1 base, with 7 bases left in between. Germline V gene sequence: CDR1 LNHDA, CDR2 SQIVND (reference sequence). This CDR3 reads CASKGGNTEAFF. The CDR3 nucleotides read TGTGCCAGTAAAGGGGGGAACACTGAAGCTTTCTTT.

CDR3 residues: CASSPLNGGNTEAFF. The DNA for the CDR3 is TGTGCCAGCTCACCACTGAACGGAGGAAACACTGAAGCTTTCTTT. This chain connects TRBV18 to TRBJ1-1; no clear D gene. The CDR3 spans 15 residues. Germline V gives CDR1 KGHSH, CDR2 LQKENI. The ends were cut back, 1 base at V and 2 bases at J, with 11 bases in the middle.

This clone has only a few counts. V is TRBV30 and J is TRBJ1-5; D not resolved. The CDR3 length is 13 residues. V dropped 5 bases and J dropped 0 bases, with 8 bases sitting between them. From germline, CDR1 is GTSNPN and CDR2 SVGIG (reference sequence). The CDR3 is CAWCTDSNQPQHF. The CDR3 DNA reads TGTGCCTGGTGTACAGATAGCAATCAGCCCCAGCATTTT.

The genes are TRBV7-9 and TRBJ1-3, with D tentatively TRBD1 (5 bases). Trimming took off 3 bases at V and 6 bases at J, with 12 bases between the two ends. Germline V gives CDR1 SEHNR, CDR2 FQNEAQ (reference sequence). The CDR3 runs to 14 residues. CDR3 DNA sequence: TGTGCCAGCAGCTTGGGGGGGAAGGAAAACACCATATATTTT. Encoded protein: CASSLGGKENTIYF.

The gene calls are TRBV5-1 and TRBJ1-2, with TRBD1 matching 8 bases. The CDR3 length is 14 residues. Trimming at V came to 8 bases and at J to 4 bases, leaving 10 bases not matched to a gene. Germline V gene sequence: CDR1 SGHRS, CDR2 YFSETQ. CDR3 coding DNA: TGCGCCAGTAAGCTTGACAGGGGAAGCTATGGCTACACCTTC. It translates to CASKLDRGSYGYTF.

The chain uses TRBV28 and TRBJ1-2; D unresolved. Germline CDR1 and CDR2: MDHEN and SYDVKM. Trimming stripped 6 bases from V and 0 bases from J, with 11 bases between. The CDR3 is 14 residues long. The CDR3 protein is CASRVGPTNYGYTF. The CDR3 coding sequence is TGTGCCAGCAGAGTGGGCCCCACTAACTATGGCTACACCTTC.

This chain uses TRBV2 with TRBJ2-1; 7 nucleotides line up with TRBD1. Germline CDR1 and CDR2: SNHLY and FYNNEI. V shed 5 bases, J shed 9 bases, and the junction held 10 bases outside the gene matches. This CDR3 contains 14 residues. The CDR3 DNA sequence: TGTGCCAGCAGTCAACTGACAGGGAACGCTGAGCAGTTCTTC. This translates into CASSQLTGNAEQFF.

The chain couples TRBV4-1 to TRBJ1-4; the D gene is possibly TRBD1 (6 bases). The CDR3 has 15 residues. The germline gives CDR1 MGHRA, CDR2 YSYEKL. The V and J ends lost 4 bases and 4 bases respectively, with 13 bases between them. This CDR3 reads CASSLQQGVNEKLFF. CDR3 coding DNA: TGCGCCAGCAGCCTTCAACAGGGAGTTAATGAAAAACTGTTTTTT.

This chain uses TRBV4-1 with TRBJ2-7; D unclear. V was cut by 0 bases and J by 1 base, with 7 bases left in between. CDR1 and CDR2 from the germline V gene are MGHRA and YSYEKL. This CDR3 is 14 amino acids long. This CDR3 reads CASSQDSMSYEQYF. The CDR3 DNA reads as TGCGCCAGCAGCCAAGATAGTATGTCCTACGAGCAGTACTTC.

Comments on this clone: Other DNA sequences within the sample encode an identical CDR3. V usage is TRBV28 and J usage is TRBJ1-4; 10 positions agree with TRBD1. CDR1 and CDR2 from the germline V gene are MDHEN and SYDVKM. The CDR3 contains 15 residues. J gave up 6 bases and V 5 bases, and 6 bases lay outside the gene matches. The CDR3 nucleotides read TGTGCCAGCAGTCTATCCGGGACAGGGGATGAAAAACTGTTTTTT. As protein: CASSLSGTGDEKLFF.

The V call is TRBV10-3, the J call TRBJ2-1; D is perhaps TRBD1 (6 bases). Trimming cost V 5 bases and J 3 bases, with 14 bases left between them. Germline-derived CDR1 and CDR2 are ENHRY and SYGVKD. This CDR3 contains 15 residues. The CDR3, as DNA: TGTGCCATCAGTTCCGACAGGCACCTCTACAATGAGCAGTTCTTC. It specifies CAISSDRHLYNEQFF.

This chain links TRBV14 with TRBJ2-7; TRBD1 matches 12 bases. Germline CDR1 SGHDN, CDR2 FVKESK. This CDR3 has 15 residues. The V and J ends lost 2 bases and 4 bases, in that order; junction bases with no gene match: 3. The CDR3 here is CASSQPGQGAYEQYF. CDR3 nucleotides: TGTGCCAGCAGCCAACCGGGACAGGGGGCGTACGAGCAGTACTTC.

This clone was recorded once. This chain joins TRBV18 and TRBJ1-2, with 9 bases fitting TRBD1. Germline V gives CDR1 KGHSH, CDR2 LQKENI. The CDR3 runs 14 residues. V was clipped by 3 bases and J by 5 bases; unmatched bases: 4. DNA for the CDR3: TGTGCCAGCTCACCGGACAGGGGTTCGTATGGCTACACCTTC. Its translation is CASSPDRGSYGYTF.

This clone is a singleton in its sample. This sequence joins TRBV28 and TRBJ2-7, with TRBD2 matching over 8 bases. Trimming cost V 4 bases and J 7 bases; bases outside gene matches: 15. Looked up from germline, CDR1 is MDHEN and CDR2 is SYDVKM. This CDR3 contains 16 residues. CDR3 in amino acids: CASSSSSGRAPGEQYF. DNA for the CDR3: TGTGCCAGCAGTTCCTCGAGCGGGAGAGCCCCCGGGGAGCAGTACTTC. Complete variable domain (other parts from reference TRBV28 and TRBJ2-7): DVKVTQSSRYLVKRTGEKVFLECVQDMDHENMFWYRQDPGLGLRLIYFSYDVKMKEKGDIPEGYSVSREKKERFSLILESASTNQTSMYLCASSSSSGRAPGEQYFGPGTRLTVT.

The chain is built from TRBV18 and TRBJ1-3; D possibly corresponds to TRBD1 (6 bases). Germline-derived CDR1 and CDR2 are KGHSH and LQKENI. V was clipped by 5 bases and J by 7 bases, with 24 bases between them. CDR3 length: 17 amino acids. The CDR3 reads CASSEGQFVGPANTIYF. The CDR3 coding sequence is TGTGCCAGCTCAGAAGGACAGTTCGTAGGTCCCGCGAACACCATATATTTT.

This clone has a handful of counts. The chain combines TRBV5-1 with TRBJ1-1; 7 bases agree with TRBD1. This CDR3 contains 15 residues. With 4 bases clipped from V and 5 bases from J, the junction kept 11 bases outside the gene matches. The germline CDR1 and CDR2 sequences are SGHRS and YFSETQ. CDR3 loop: CASSTRTGSGTEAFF. The CDR3 DNA reads as TGCGCCAGCAGCACCCGGACAGGCTCGGGGACTGAAGCTTTCTTT.

The V and J genes are TRBV5-1 and TRBJ2-2; D is uncertain. V lost 4 bases and J lost 6, with 16 bases in between. Germline V gives CDR1 SGHRS, CDR2 YFSETQ. This CDR3 spans 15 amino acids. The CDR3 coding sequence is TGCGCCAGCAGCCCGCATAGGATCGAGGCCGGGGAGCTGTTTTTT. It yields the protein CASSPHRIEAGELFF.

V usage is TRBV5-4 and J usage is TRBJ2-3; D gene unclear. The CDR3 contains 13 residues. Trimming pared 4 bases from V and 4 bases from J, leaving 10 bases between. Germline CDR1 SGHNT, CDR2 YYREEE (reference sequence). CDR3: CASSRSTADTQYF. The DNA of the CDR3 is TGTGCCAGCAGCCGTTCGACTGCAGATACGCAGTATTTT.

Here the CDR3 DNA reads TGTGCCAGCAGTTTAGGACGGGGGTCAAATGGCTACACCTTC. Translating gives CASSLGRGSNGYTF. The rearrangement joins TRBV27 to TRBJ1-2; D might be TRBD1 (5 bases). V dropped 2 bases and J dropped 6 bases, with 13 bases sitting between them. In germline, CDR1 is MNHEY, CDR2 SMNVEV (reference sequence). This CDR3 region has 14 residues.

The CDR3 coding sequence is TGTGCCAGCTCGCGCTCACTAGCGGAGACCGGGGAGCTGTTTTTT. It yields the protein CASSRSLAETGELFF. This chain uses TRBV18 with TRBJ2-2, with TRBD2 identical over 8 bases. The trim removed 6 bases at V and 5 bases at J, leaving 8 bases unmatched. This CDR3 comprises 15 residues. The germline CDR1 and CDR2 sequences are KGHSH and LQKENI.

The rearrangement joins TRBV5-1 to TRBJ2-3; 11 nucleotides align to TRBD2. CDR1 SGHRS and CDR2 YFSETQ come from the germline V gene. V lost 2 bases to trimming and J lost 8 bases; unmatched junction nucleotides: 7. CDR3 length equals 15 residues. The CDR3 region has the DNA TGCGCCAGCAGCTTCCAACTAGCGGGAGACGGTACGCAGTATTTT. Translated: CASSFQLAGDGTQYF.

The chain employs TRBV12-3 or TRBV12-4 and TRBJ1-1; weak D call: TRBD1 (5 bases). There are 11 residues in the CDR3. Trimming left V 8 bases short and J 7 bases short, with 11 bases between. The CDR3 protein is CASGEGFEAFF. The CDR3 nucleotides read TGTGCCAGCGGGGAGGGGTTTGAAGCTTTCTTT.